This TCR beta chain was documented in a study of CD8+CD57+ T cells in acquired aplastic anemia. From germline, CDR1 is LNHNV and CDR2 YYDKDF (reference sequence). V lost 4 bases to trimming and J lost 2 bases; unmatched junction nucleotides: 15. CDR3 length equals 18 residues. Flow cytometry had shown expanded CD8+CD57+ cells in the patients chosen for sequencing. All participating patients were living with severe acquired aplastic anemia. It was genomic DNA that served as the template for profiling TCR beta VDJ and CDR3. TCRdb processed the reads anew with MiXCR; each CDR3 protein has one entry. This table has roughly 250,000 distinct CDR3 sequences, 82% appearing once.

J is TRBJ2-7 and V is TRBV15; TRBD1 aligns across 9 bases. The sample consisted of sorted CD4+, CD8+, or CD8+CD57+ T cells (not recorded which) from PBMCs. This sequence was found in a human donor with aplastic anemia. The CDR3 loop reads CATSIDRQGGDLPYEQYV. In nucleotides, the CDR3 is TGTGCCACCAGCATAGATCGACAGGGGGGAGACCTTCCCTACGAGCAGTACGTC.